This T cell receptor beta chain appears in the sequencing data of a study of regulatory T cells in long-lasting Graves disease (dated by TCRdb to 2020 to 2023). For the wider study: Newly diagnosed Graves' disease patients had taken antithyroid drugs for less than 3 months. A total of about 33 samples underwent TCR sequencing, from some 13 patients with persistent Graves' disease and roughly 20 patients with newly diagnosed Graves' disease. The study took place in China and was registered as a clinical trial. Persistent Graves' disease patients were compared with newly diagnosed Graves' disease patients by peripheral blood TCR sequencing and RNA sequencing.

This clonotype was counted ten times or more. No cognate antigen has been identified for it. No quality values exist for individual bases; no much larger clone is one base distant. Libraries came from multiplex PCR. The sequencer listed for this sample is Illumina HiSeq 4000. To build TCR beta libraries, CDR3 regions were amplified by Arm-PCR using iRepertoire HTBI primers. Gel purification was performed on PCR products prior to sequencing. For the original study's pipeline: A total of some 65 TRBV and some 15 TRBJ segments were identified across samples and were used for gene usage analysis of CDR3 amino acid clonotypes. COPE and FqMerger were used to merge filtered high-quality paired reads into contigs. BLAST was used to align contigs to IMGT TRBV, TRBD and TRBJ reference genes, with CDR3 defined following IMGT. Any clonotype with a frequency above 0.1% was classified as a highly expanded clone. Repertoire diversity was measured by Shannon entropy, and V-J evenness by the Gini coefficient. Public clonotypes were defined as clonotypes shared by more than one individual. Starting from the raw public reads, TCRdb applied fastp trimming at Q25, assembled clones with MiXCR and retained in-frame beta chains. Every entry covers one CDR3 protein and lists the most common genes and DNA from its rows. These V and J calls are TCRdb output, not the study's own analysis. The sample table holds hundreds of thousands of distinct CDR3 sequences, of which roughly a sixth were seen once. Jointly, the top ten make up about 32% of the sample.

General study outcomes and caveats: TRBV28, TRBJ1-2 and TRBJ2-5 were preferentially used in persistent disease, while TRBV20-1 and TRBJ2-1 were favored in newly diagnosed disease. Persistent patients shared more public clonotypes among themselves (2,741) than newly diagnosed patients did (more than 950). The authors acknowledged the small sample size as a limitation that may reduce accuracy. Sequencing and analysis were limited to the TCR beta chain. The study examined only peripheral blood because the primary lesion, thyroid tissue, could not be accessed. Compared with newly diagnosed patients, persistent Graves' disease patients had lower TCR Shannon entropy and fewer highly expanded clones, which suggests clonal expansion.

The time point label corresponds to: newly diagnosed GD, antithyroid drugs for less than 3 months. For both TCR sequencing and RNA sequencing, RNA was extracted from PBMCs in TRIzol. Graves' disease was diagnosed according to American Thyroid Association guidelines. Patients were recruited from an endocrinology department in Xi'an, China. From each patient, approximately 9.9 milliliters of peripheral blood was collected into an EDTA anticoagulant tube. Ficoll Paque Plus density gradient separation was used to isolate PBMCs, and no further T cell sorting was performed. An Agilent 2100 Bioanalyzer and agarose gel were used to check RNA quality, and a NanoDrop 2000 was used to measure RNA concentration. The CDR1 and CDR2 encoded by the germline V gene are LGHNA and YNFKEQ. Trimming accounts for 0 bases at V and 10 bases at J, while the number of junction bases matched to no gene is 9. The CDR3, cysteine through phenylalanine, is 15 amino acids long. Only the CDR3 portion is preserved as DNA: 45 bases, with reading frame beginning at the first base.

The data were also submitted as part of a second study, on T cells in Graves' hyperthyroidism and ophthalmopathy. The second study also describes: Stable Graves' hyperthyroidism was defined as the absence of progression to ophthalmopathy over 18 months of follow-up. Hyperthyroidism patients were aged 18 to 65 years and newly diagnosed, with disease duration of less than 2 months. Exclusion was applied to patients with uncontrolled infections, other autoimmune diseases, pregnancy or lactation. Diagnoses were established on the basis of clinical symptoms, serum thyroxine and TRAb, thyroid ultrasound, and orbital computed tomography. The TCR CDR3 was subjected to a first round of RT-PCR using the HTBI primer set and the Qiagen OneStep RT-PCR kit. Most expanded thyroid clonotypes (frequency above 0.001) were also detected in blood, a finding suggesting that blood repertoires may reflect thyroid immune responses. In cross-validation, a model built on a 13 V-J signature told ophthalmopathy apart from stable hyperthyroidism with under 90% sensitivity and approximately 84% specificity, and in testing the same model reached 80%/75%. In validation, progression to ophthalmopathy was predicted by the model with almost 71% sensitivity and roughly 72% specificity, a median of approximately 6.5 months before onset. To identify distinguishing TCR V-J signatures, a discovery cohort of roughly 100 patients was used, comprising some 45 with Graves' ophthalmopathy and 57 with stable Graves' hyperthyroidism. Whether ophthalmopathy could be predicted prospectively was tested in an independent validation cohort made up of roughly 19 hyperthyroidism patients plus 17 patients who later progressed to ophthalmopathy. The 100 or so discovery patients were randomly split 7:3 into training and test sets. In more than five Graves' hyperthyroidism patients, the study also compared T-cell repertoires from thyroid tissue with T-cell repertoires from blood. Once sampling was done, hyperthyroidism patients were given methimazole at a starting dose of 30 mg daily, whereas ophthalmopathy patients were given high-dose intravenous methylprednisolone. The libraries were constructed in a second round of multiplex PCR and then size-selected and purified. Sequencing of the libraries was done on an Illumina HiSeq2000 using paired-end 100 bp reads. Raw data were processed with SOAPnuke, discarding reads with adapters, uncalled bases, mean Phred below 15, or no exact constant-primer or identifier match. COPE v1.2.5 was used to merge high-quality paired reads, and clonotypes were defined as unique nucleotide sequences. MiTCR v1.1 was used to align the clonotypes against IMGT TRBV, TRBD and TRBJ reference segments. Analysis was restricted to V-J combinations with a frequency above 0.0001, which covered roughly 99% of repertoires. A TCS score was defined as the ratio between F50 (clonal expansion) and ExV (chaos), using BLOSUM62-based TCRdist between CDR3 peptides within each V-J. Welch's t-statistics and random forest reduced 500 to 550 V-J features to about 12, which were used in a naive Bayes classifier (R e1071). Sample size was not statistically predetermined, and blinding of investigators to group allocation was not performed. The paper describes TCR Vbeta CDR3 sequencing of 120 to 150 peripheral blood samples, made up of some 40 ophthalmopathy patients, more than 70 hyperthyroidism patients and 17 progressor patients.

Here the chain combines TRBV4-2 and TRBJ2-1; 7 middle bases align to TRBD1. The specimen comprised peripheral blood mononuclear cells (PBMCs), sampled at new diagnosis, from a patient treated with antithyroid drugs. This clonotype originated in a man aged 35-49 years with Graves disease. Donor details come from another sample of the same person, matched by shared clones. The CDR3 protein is CASSQEGDSGLEQFF. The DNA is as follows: TGTGCCAGCAGCCAAGAGGGGGACAGTGGTCTGGAGCAGTTCTTC.